These 3 T cell receptor beta chains share one sample of origin, sequenced in a study of blood T cell repertoires in COVID-19. Clones were read by immunoSEQ multiplex PCR, and TCRdb kept only the in-frame ones, dropping some. The repertoire consists of 300,000 to 450,000 clones, with around 85% occurring once and the leading ten covering roughly 3.4%. The sequenced sample consisted of peripheral blood. The receptors originated from a woman aged 18-29 years with acute or convalescent COVID-19.

This chain connects TRBV30 to TRBJ1-1; TRBD1 aligns across 8 bases. With 4 bases clipped from V and 5 bases from J, the junction kept 6 bases outside the gene matches. CDR1 is GTSNPN, CDR2 SVGIG, per germline (reference sequence). This CDR3 is 13 amino acids long. The CDR3 DNA is TGTGCCTGGAAAAGCACAGGGGGGACTGAAGCTTTCTTT. Translation: CAWKSTGGTEAFF.

V is TRBV5-8 and J is TRBJ1-3; no clear D gene. This CDR3 is built from 15 residues. V lost 3 bases and J lost 0, with 10 bases in between. Germline assignment: CDR1 SGHTS and CDR2 YDEGEE. The CDR3 coding sequence is TGTGCCAGCAGCTCTGGACGGGACTCTGGAAACACCATATATTTT. Its translation is CASSSGRDSGNTIYF.

V gene TRBV5-6 combines with J gene TRBJ2-3, with D perhaps TRBD2 (6 bases). The CDR3 is 16 residues long. Germline-derived CDR1 and CDR2 are SGHDT and YYEEEE. V dropped 0 bases and J dropped 5 bases, with 16 bases sitting between them. This CDR3 reads CASSLADQGLGDTQYF. The CDR3 DNA reads TGTGCCAGCAGCTTGGCGGACCAGGGACTTGGAGATACGCAGTATTTT. Full variable domain (rest looked up from reference TRBV5-6 and TRBJ2-3): DAGVTQSPTHLIKTRGQQVTLRCSPKSGHDTVSWYQQALGQGPQFIFQYYEEEERQRGNFPDRFSGHQFPNYSSELNVNALLLGDSALYLCASSLADQGLGDTQYFGPGTRLTVL.